This TCR beta chain was sequenced for a study of blood T cell repertoires in COVID-19. Background on the study: The United States, Italy and Spain provided the acute and convalescent COVID-19 samples. From T cells, B-cell-depleted T cells, or PBMCs came the material, which was cDNA or gDNA.

J gave up 2 bases and V 6 bases, and 4 bases lay outside the gene matches. There are 13 residues in the CDR3. Germline V gene data show CDR1 as MNHEY and CDR2 as SVGAGI. Original methodology: Reference gene primer amplification gave estimated nucleated cell counts. Clones were sequenced by immunoSEQ multiplex PCR, and TCRdb holds only the in-frame ones, with some missing. Clonal size and the V and J genes are those of that table, whereas D and trimming came from the DNA. The data show about 250,000 clones, around 85% seen once. The origin of this receptor is a man of 80 years or more with acute or convalescent COVID-19. The J gene is TRBJ2-7, the V gene TRBV6-5; 7 nucleotides agree with TRBD1. Sequences were obtained from peripheral blood. The DNA for the CDR3 is TGTGCCAGCAGCCCCAGGGGGACCTACGAGCAGTACTTC. Encoded protein: CASSPRGTYEQYF.